This is a list of T cell receptor beta chains from one sample in a study of blood T cell repertoires in COVID-19. Using immunoSEQ multiplex PCR, the repertoire was profiled, and TCRdb retains in-frame clones only, with some absent. The profile shows approximately 360,000 clones, 87% of them singletons. The specimen was PBMCs or T cells enriched from blood (not recorded which). These receptor sequences come from a man in his forties or fifties in a cohort exposed to, infected with or recovered from COVID-19 (not recorded which). CDR3s leave out the opening cysteine and the closing phenylalanine or tryptophan. Size is omitted from some rows. Given values are once, few, many or a class for expanded clones.

clone size,V gene,CDR3 protein
NA,TRBV6-5,ASSYTHRTGGYEQY
NA,TRBV4-1,ASSQAASGSSYNEQF
NA,TRBV7-2,ASSLGGQGPSPLH
NA,TRBV30,AWSIETGVREKLF
NA,TRBV27,ASSHRQGAEKLF
NA,TRBV19,ASSILYLSGSSDTQY
NA,TRBV5-5,ASSSSPREGQPQH
NA,TRBV11-3,ASSLNRVSEAF
NA,TRBV5-1,ASSFGFDYGYT
NA,TRBV3-1/TRBV3-2,ASSQEGTRGRQETQY
NA,TRBV6-5,ASSYSFGGGPNEQF
few,TRBV7-2,ASSSMGGQETQY
NA,TRBV4-1,ASSQVPSVSNTGELF
NA,TRBV24-1,ATSDPRSGNNQPQH
once,TRBV6-5,ASRPRTGDPYEQY
NA,TRBV27,AVGGGSPLH